Below, 20 T cell receptor beta chains from the same sample are listed, as sequenced in a study of T cells after yellow fever vaccination. TCRdb reprocessed the 5' RACE reads with MiXCR, giving one entry per CDR3 protein. The sample holds 620,000 or so distinct CDR3 sequences, 9% to 15% seen once. Sequencing was performed on PBMCs, taken on the day of the yellow fever booster vaccination. The receptor set was obtained from a young man who received the YFV17D yellow fever vaccine.

The chain links TRBV6-2 or TRBV6-3 to TRBJ2-4, with D perhaps TRBD1 (5 bases). CDR3 size: 15 residues. Trimming left V 3 bases short and J 0 bases short, with 9 bases between. Per the germline V gene, CDR1 is MNHEY and CDR2 is SVGEGT. The CDR3 here is CASSYPGLAKNIQYF. The CDR3 DNA is TGTGCCAGCAGTTATCCAGGGCTAGCCAAAAACATTCAGTACTTC.

V gene TRBV29-1 combines with J gene TRBJ2-3; weak D call: TRBD1 (6 bases). The germline V gene has CDR1 SQVTM and CDR2 ANQGSEA. Trimming stripped 3 bases from V and 3 bases from J, with 10 bases between. There are 13 residues in the CDR3. The CDR3, as DNA: TGCAGCGTTGATAAGGGGGAGACAGATACGCAGTATTTT. It encodes CSVDKGETDTQYF.

A few counts support this clonotype. The chain couples TRBV28 to TRBJ2-5, with no clear D. The V and J ends lost 6 bases and 4 bases respectively, with 18 bases between them. The CDR3 runs 15 residues. CDR1 and CDR2 (germline): MDHEN, SYDVKM. CDR3 sequence: CASRVGRNIGETQYF. DNA of the CDR3: TGTGCCAGCAGGGTCGGACGGAATATAGGAGAGACCCAGTACTTC.

The chain carries TRBV11-2 and TRBJ2-5; 8 bases map to TRBD2. CDR3 length: 15 amino acids. V lost 5 bases and J lost 5; bases outside the gene matches: 10. Germline V gene data show CDR1 as SGHAT and CDR2 as FQNNGV. CDR3 residues: CASSRTGGARETQYF. The CDR3, as DNA: TGTGCCAGCAGCCGTACGGGGGGGGCGCGGGAGACCCAGTACTTC.

There are a few counts of this clonotype. This chain connects TRBV7-9 to TRBJ1-1, with D maybe TRBD1 (6 bases). The CDR3 runs 14 residues. The ends were cut back, 8 bases at V and 1 base at J, with 14 bases in the middle. Germline V lookup: CDR1 SEHNR, CDR2 FQNEAQ (reference sequence). The CDR3 spells CASRWDKENTEAFF. CDR3 nucleotides: TGTGCCAGCCGGTGGGACAAAGAGAACACTGAAGCTTTCTTT.

Only a few counts were recorded for this clonotype. The chain is built from TRBV4-3 and TRBJ2-5; 9 nucleotides match TRBD1. The junction had 5 bases not matched to a gene; V was cut back by 4 bases and J by 5 bases. This CDR3 region has 14 residues. Germline V gene sequence: CDR1 LGHNA, CDR2 YSLEER. The CDR3 spells CASSPEDRGETQYF. The CDR3 coding sequence is TGCGCCAGCAGCCCAGAGGACAGGGGTGAGACCCAGTACTTC.

The DNA for the CDR3 is TGTGCCAGCTCAACCGGGACAGGGGGGAACACTGAAGCTTTCTTT. This gives the protein CASSTGTGGNTEAFF. The rearrangement joins TRBV18 to TRBJ1-1; 11 bases map to TRBD1. The V gene's germline CDR1 is KGHSH and CDR2 LQKENI. CDR3 length equals 15 residues. The V and J ends lost 5 bases and 1 base, in that order; junction bases with no gene match: 3.

This clonotype was found a few times. J is TRBJ2-6 and V is TRBV5-4; no clear D gene. CDR1 is SGHNT and CDR2 is YYREEE in the germline V gene (reference sequence). The germline V and J ends were trimmed by 2 bases and 6 bases, with 9 bases remaining between them. The CDR3 covers 14 residues. The CDR3 nucleotides are TGTGCCAGCAGCTTTGGAAGTCAGGCCAACGTCCTGACTTTC. Its protein is CASSFGSQANVLTF.

This clonotype was seen ten or more times. V is TRBV4-3 and J is TRBJ1-2; D may be TRBD1 (6 bases). The CDR3 length is 14 residues. Germline V lookup: CDR1 LGHNA, CDR2 YSLEER. Between the trimmed V and J ends, which lost 0 bases and 4 bases, there was a span of 9 bases. In nucleotides, the CDR3 is TGCGCCAGCAGCCAAGAGAGGACAGCCTATGGCTACACCTTC. It translates to CASSQERTAYGYTF.

The chain joins TRBV7-8 to TRBJ2-6; possible D gene TRBD1, 5 bases. This CDR3 is 15 amino acids long. The V gene lost 4 bases and the J gene lost 2 bases, with 9 bases spanning the gap. Germline V gene data show CDR1 as SGHVS and CDR2 as FQNEAQ. As DNA, the CDR3 is TGTGCCAGCAGCTCGCAGGGAACTGGGGCCAACGTCCTGACTTTC. It is translated as CASSSQGTGANVLTF.

As DNA, the CDR3 is TGTGCCATCAGCTCGACAGGGCAGTCTGGAAACACCATATATTTT. Translation: CAISSTGQSGNTIYF. V and J are TRBV10-3 and TRBJ1-3; 7 nucleotides align to TRBD1. Germline loops: CDR1 ENHRY, CDR2 SYGVKD. This CDR3 has 15 residues. The V gene end was trimmed by 6 bases and the J gene end by 1 base; junction bases not matched to a gene: 6.

The rearrangement uses TRBV20-1 and TRBJ2-5; maybe TRBD2 (6 bases). Between the trimmed V and J ends, which lost 6 bases and 7 bases, there was a span of 18 bases. This CDR3 contains 13 residues. Germline V gene data show CDR1 as DFQATT and CDR2 as SNEGSKA (reference sequence). The CDR3 DNA is TGCAGTGCGAGATCACTAGCAGTGGTGACCCAGTACTTC. It codes for CSARSLAVVTQYF.

V and J are TRBV6-5 and TRBJ2-3, with 9 bases fitting TRBD2. This CDR3 is 18 amino acids long. CDR1 is MNHEY and CDR2 is SVGAGI in the germline V gene. V shed 4 bases, J shed 1 base, and the junction held 12 bases outside the gene matches. CDR3 sequence reads: CASSFHGGLASRTDTQYF. In nucleotides, the CDR3 is TGTGCCAGCAGTTTCCACGGAGGACTAGCGAGTCGCACAGATACGCAGTATTTT.

The V call is TRBV7-9, the J call TRBJ2-7; maybe TRBD1 (6 bases). Trimming pared 4 bases from V and 4 bases from J, leaving 8 bases between. CDR1 is SEHNR and CDR2 is FQNEAQ in the germline V gene (reference sequence). CDR3 length equals 12 residues. CDR3: CASSYGQYEQYF. The CDR3 nucleotides are TGTGCCAGCAGCTACGGACAGTACGAGCAGTACTTC.

The V call is TRBV15, the J call TRBJ2-7; 8 nucleotides match TRBD2. Germline assignment: CDR1 LNHNV and CDR2 YYDKDF (reference sequence). The ends lost 1 base at V and 2 bases at J; junction bases unmatched: 4. The CDR3 has 15 residues. The CDR3 coding sequence is TGTGCCACCAGCAGAGGACTAGCGATAGCCTACGAGCAGTACTTC. Its protein product is CATSRGLAIAYEQYF. Supplemented by reference TRBV15 and TRBJ2-7, the full variable domain reads DAMVIQNPRYQVTQFGKPVTLSCSQTLNHNVMYWYQQKSSQAPKLLFHYYDKDFNNEADTPDNFQSRRPNTSFCFLDIRSPGLGDTAMYLCATSRGLAIAYEQYFGPGTRLTVT.

The gene calls are TRBV5-1 and TRBJ2-1, with 8 bases identical to TRBD2. Losses at the gene ends were 4 bases for V and 1 base for J; bases not matched to a gene: 10. This CDR3 is built from 17 residues. CDR1 SGHRS and CDR2 YFSETQ come from the germline V gene. Written as DNA, the CDR3 is TGCGCCAGCAGCATTTCTAGCGGGCTCGTTTCCTACAATGAGCAGTTCTTC. Its protein product is CASSISSGLVSYNEQFF.

A word on this clonotype: Compared with germline, one end of the junction differs, possibly owing to a read error. This chain uses TRBV3-1 with TRBJ1-2, with D perhaps TRBD1 (5 bases). The CDR3 is 14 residues long. CDR1 LGHDT and CDR2 YNNKEL come from the germline V gene (reference sequence). In DNA, the CDR3 is TGTGCCAGCAGCCGGGGCGACGGGAACTATGTCTACACCTTC. This gives the protein CASSRGDGNYVYTF.

The rearrangement uses TRBV29-1 and TRBJ2-1; D tentatively reads TRBD1 or TRBD2 (5 bases each). Germline values: CDR1 SQVTM, CDR2 ANQGSEA. CDR3 length: 14 amino acids. Trimming took 7 bases from V and 4 from J, leaving 17 bases between them. The CDR3 sequence: CSGGAGTEYNEQFF. CDR3 DNA sequence: TGCAGCGGGGGAGCAGGGACGGAATACAATGAGCAGTTCTTC.

This sequence joins TRBV20-1 and TRBJ2-5; 7 bases map to TRBD2. Germline V CDR1 and CDR2: DFQATT, SNEGSKA (reference sequence). There are 17 residues in the CDR3. V was pared by 7 bases and J by 2 bases, with 19 bases of the junction left unmatched. Here the CDR3 reads CSVGGEQGPKKQETQYF. CDR3 nucleotides: TGCAGTGTTGGGGGGGAGCAGGGCCCGAAGAAACAAGAGACCCAGTACTTC.

This clonotype was found a few times. The V gene is TRBV7-8, the J gene TRBJ2-7; 8 nucleotides line up with TRBD1. Losses at the gene ends were 1 base for V and 5 bases for J; bases not matched to a gene: 7. Germline-derived CDR1 and CDR2 are SGHVS and FQNEAQ. The CDR3 extends over 15 amino acids. CDR3 region: CASSLDRGDADEQYF. CDR3 DNA: TGTGCCAGCAGCTTAGACAGGGGGGATGCGGACGAGCAGTACTTC.